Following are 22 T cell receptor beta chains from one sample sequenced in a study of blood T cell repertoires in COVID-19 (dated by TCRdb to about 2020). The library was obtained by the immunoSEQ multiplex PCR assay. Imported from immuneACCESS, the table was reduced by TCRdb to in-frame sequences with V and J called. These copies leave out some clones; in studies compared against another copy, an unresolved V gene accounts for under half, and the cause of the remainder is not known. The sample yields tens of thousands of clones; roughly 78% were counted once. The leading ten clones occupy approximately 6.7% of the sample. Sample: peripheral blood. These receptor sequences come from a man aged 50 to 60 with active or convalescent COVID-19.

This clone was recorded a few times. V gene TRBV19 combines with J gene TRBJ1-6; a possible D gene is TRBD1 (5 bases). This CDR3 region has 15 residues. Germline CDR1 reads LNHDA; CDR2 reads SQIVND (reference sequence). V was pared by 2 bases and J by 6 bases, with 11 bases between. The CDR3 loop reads CASSIQGWGNSPLHF. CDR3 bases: TGTGCCAGTAGTATACAGGGTTGGGGTAATTCACCCCTCCACTTT.

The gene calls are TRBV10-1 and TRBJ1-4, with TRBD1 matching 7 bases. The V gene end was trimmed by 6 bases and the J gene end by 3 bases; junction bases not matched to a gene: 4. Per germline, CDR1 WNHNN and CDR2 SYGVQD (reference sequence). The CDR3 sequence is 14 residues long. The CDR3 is CASSSQGANEKLFF. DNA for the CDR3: TGCGCCAGCAGCTCGCAGGGGGCTAATGAAAAACTGTTTTTT.

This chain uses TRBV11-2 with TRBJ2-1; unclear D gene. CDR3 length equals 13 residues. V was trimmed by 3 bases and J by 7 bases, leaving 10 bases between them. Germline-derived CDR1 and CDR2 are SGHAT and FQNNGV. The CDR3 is CASSFIRGNEQFF. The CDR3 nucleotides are TGTGCCAGCAGCTTTATCCGAGGTAATGAGCAGTTCTTC.

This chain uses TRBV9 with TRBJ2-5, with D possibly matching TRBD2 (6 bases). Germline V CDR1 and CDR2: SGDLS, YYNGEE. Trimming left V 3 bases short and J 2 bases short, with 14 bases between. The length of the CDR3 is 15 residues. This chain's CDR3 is CASSALTSAQETQYF. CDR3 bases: TGTGCCAGCAGCGCCCTGACTAGTGCACAAGAGACCCAGTACTTC.

The CDR3 DNA reads TGTGCCAGCAGCCGGGACAGAGAAGAGACCCAGTACTTC. It encodes CASSRDREETQYF. The rearrangement uses TRBV27 and TRBJ2-5; TRBD1 matches 7 bases. V trimming: 6 bases; J trimming: 3 bases; junction bases outside the gene matches: 4. The CDR3 contains 13 residues. CDR1 and CDR2 from the germline V gene are MNHEY and SMNVEV (reference sequence).

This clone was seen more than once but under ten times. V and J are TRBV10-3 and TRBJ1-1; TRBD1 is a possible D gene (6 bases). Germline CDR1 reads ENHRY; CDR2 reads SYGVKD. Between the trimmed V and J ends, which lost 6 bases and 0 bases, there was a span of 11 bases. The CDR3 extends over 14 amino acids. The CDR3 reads CAISLDSMNTEAFF. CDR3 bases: TGTGCCATCAGCTTGGACAGCATGAACACTGAAGCTTTCTTT.

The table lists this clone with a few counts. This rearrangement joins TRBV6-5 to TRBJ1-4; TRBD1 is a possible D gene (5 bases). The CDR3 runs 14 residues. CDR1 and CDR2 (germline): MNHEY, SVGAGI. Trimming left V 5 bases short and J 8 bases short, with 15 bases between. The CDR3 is CASSPGQGGEKLFF. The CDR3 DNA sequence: TGTGCCAGCAGTCCTGGGCAGGGAGGAGAAAAACTGTTTTTT.

CDR3 loop: CASSQVASGGSEQFF. The CDR3 bases are TGTGCCAGCAGCCAAGTGGCTAGCGGGGGTAGTGAGCAGTTCTTC. This chain joins TRBV3-1 (or the pseudogene TRBV3-2) and TRBJ2-1; 10 bases map to TRBD2. V trimming: 1 base; J trimming: 9 bases; junction bases outside the gene matches: 6. Germline V gene lookup returns CDR1 LGHDT and CDR2 YNNKEL (reference sequence). This CDR3 spans 15 amino acids.

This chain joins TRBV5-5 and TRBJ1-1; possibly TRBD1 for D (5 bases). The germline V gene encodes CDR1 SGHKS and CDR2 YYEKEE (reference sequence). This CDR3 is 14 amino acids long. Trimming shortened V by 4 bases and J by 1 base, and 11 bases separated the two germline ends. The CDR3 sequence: CASSVGRENTEAFF. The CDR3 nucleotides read TGTGCCAGCAGCGTGGGACGGGAGAACACTGAAGCTTTCTTT.

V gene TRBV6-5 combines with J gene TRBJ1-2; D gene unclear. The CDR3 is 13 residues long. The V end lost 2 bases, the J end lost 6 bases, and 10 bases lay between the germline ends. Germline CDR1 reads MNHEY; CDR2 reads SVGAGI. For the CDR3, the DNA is TGTGCCAGCAGTTACGAAAGCCAGGATGGCTACACCTTC. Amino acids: CASSYESQDGYTF.

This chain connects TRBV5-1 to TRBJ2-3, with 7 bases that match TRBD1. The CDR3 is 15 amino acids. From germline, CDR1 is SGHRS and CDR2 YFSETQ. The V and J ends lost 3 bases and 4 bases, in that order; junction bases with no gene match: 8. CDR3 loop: CASSYLGQGADTQYF. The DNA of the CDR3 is TGCGCCAGCAGCTACTTAGGTCAGGGGGCAGATACGCAGTATTTT.

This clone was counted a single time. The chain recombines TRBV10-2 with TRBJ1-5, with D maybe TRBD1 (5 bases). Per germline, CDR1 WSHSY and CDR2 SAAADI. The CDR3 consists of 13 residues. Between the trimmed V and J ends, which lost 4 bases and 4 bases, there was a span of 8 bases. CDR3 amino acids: CASSGTPNQPQHF. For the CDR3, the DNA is TGCGCCAGCAGTGGGACACCGAATCAGCCCCAGCATTTT.

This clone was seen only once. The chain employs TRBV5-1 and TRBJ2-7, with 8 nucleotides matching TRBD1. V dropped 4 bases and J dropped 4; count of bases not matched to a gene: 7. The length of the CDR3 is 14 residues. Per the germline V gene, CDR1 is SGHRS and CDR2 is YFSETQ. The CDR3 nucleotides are TGCGCCAGCAGCCTGGAGCAGGGGGCTTACGAGCAGTACGTC. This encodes CASSLEQGAYEQYV.

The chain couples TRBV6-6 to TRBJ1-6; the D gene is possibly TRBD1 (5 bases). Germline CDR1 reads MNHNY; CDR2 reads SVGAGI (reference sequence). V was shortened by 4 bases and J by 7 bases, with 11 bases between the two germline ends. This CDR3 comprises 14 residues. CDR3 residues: CASSSGQSNSPLHF. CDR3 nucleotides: TGTGCCAGCAGTTCCGGACAAAGCAATTCACCCCTCCACTTT.

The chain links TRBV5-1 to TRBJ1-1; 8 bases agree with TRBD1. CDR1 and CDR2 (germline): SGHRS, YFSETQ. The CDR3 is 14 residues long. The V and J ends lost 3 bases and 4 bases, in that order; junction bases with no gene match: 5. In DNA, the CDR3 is TGCGCCAGCAGCTCGACAGGGGTTGCCACTGAAGCTTTCTTT. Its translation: CASSSTGVATEAFF.

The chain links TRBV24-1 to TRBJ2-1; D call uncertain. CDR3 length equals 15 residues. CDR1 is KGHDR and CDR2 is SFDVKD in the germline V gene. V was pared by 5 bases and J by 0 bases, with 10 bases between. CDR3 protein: CATSGDFSSYNEQFF. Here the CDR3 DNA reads TGTGCCACCAGTGGAGACTTTAGCTCCTACAATGAGCAGTTCTTC.

The CDR3 DNA sequence: TGTGCCAGCAGTGACTCCAGGGGAACTAATGAAAAACTGTTTTTT. Protein: CASSDSRGTNEKLFF. V and J are TRBV2 and TRBJ1-4; D possibly corresponds to TRBD1 (6 bases). The germline V gene encodes CDR1 SNHLY and CDR2 FYNNEI. The CDR3 contains 15 residues. The V gene lost 3 bases and the J gene lost 1 base, with 9 bases spanning the gap. The variable domain in full, completed from reference TRBV2 and TRBJ1-4, reads EPEVTQTPSHQVTQMGQEVILRCVPISNHLYFYWYRQILGQKVEFLVSFYNNEISEKSEIFDDQFSVERPDGSNFTLKIRSTKLEDSAMYFCASSDSRGTNEKLFFGSGTQLSVL.

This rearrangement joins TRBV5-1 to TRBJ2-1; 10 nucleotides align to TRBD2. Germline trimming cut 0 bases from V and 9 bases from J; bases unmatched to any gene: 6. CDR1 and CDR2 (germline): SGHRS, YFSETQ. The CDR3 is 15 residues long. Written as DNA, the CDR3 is TGCGCCAGCAGCTTGGTCGTCAGCGGGGGGGTTGAGCAGTTCTTC. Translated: CASSLVVSGGVEQFF.

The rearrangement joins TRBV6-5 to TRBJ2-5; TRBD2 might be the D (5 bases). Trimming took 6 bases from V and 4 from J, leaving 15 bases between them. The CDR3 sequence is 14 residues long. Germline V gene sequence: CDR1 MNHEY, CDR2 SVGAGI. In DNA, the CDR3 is TGTGCCAGCAGCCGAACGGGGATGGGAGAGACCCAGTACTTC. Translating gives CASSRTGMGETQYF.

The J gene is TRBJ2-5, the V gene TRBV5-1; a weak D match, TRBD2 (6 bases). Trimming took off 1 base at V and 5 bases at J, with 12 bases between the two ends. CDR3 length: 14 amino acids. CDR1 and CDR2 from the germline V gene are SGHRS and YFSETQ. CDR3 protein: CASSLSGGDETQYF. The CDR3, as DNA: TGCGCCAGCAGCTTGTCCGGGGGAGATGAGACCCAGTACTTC.

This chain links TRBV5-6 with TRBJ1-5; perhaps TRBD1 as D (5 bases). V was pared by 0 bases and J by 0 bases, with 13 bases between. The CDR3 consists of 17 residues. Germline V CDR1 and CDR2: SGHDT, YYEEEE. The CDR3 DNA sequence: TGTGCCAGCAGCTTGGGGACGGGGGGATATAGCAATCAGCCCCAGCATTTT. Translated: CASSLGTGGYSNQPQHF. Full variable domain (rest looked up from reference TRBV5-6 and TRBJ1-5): DAGVTQSPTHLIKTRGQQVTLRCSPKSGHDTVSWYQQALGQGPQFIFQYYEEEERQRGNFPDRFSGHQFPNYSSELNVNALLLGDSALYLCASSLGTGGYSNQPQHFGDGTRLSIL.

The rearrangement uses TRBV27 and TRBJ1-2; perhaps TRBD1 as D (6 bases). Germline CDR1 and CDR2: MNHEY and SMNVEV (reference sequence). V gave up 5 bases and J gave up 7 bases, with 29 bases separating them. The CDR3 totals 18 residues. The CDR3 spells CASSPTQPNRDGRIGYTF. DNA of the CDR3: TGTGCCAGCAGTCCCACCCAACCTAACAGGGACGGTCGGATTGGCTACACCTTC.